Listed below are T cell receptor beta chains from one sample, sequenced in a study of cytomegalovirus exposure and HLA in healthy donors. Produced via immunoSEQ multiplex PCR; TCRdb's table is partial and in-frame only. The table lists roughly 170,000 clones, 76% of them singletons. Material for sequencing was PBMCs. These TCRs come from a female donor in good health and CMV-seronegative. The CDR3 runs from the conserved cysteine through the conserved F or W. Fields, in order: clone size, J gene, CDR3 length, V gene, D gene, CDR3 DNA, CDR3 protein. D genes are given only for firm matches. Size is omitted from some rows. Given values are once, few, many or a class for expanded clones.

clone size: NA; J gene: TRBJ1-2; CDR3 length: 13; V gene: TRBV7-2; D gene: NA; CDR3 DNA: TGTGCCAGCAGCCTACCTCCGTACTATGGCTACACCTTC; CDR3 protein: CASSLPPYYGYTF
clone size: NA; J gene: TRBJ1-4; CDR3 length: 14; V gene: TRBV19; D gene: NA; CDR3 DNA: TGTGCCAGTAGTATGGGGGGGCGGAATGAAAAACTGTTTTTT; CDR3 protein: CASSMGGRNEKLFF
clone size: NA; J gene: TRBJ2-7; CDR3 length: 15; V gene: TRBV9; D gene: TRBD2; CDR3 DNA: TGTGCCAGCAGCGTAGGAACTAGCGGTGATTACGAGCAGTACTTC; CDR3 protein: CASSVGTSGDYEQYF
clone size: NA; J gene: TRBJ1-5; CDR3 length: 15; V gene: TRBV7-2; D gene: TRBD1; CDR3 DNA: TGTGCCAGCAGCTCCAGACAGGGGTACAATCAGCCCCAGCATTTT; CDR3 protein: CASSSRQGYNQPQHF
clone size: NA; J gene: TRBJ1-1; CDR3 length: 11; V gene: TRBV30; D gene: NA; CDR3 DNA: TGTGCCTGGGGCAGGAACACTGAAGCTTTCTTT; CDR3 protein: CAWGRNTEAFF
clone size: NA; J gene: TRBJ2-2; CDR3 length: 13; V gene: TRBV11-3; D gene: TRBD2; CDR3 DNA: TGTGCCAGCAGCTTAGGCGGGGGAGGGGAGCTGTTTTTT; CDR3 protein: CASSLGGGGELFF
clone size: NA; J gene: TRBJ1-1; CDR3 length: 11; V gene: TRBV7-9; D gene: NA; CDR3 DNA: TGTGCCAGTATATGGGGGGGTGAAGCTTTCTTT; CDR3 protein: CASIWGGEAFF
clone size: once; J gene: TRBJ1-2; CDR3 length: 12; V gene: TRBV29-1; D gene: TRBD1; CDR3 DNA: TGCAGCGCCCAGGACAGGGAGTTGAGCTACACCTTC; CDR3 protein: CSAQDRELSYTF
clone size: NA; J gene: TRBJ1-1; CDR3 length: 15; V gene: TRBV4-1; D gene: TRBD1; CDR3 DNA: TGCGCCAGCAGACTTGGGACAGGGGGATCATGGGGAGCTTTCTTT; CDR3 protein: CASRLGTGGSWGAFF
clone size: few; J gene: TRBJ1-5; CDR3 length: 18; V gene: TRBV6-1; D gene: TRBD1; CDR3 DNA: TGTGCCAGCAGTGCAAGAATTACAGGGGACGGGAGCAATCAGCCCCAGCATTTT; CDR3 protein: CASSARITGDGSNQPQHF
clone size: NA; J gene: TRBJ1-2; CDR3 length: 18; V gene: TRBV5-8; D gene: TRBD1; CDR3 DNA: TGTGCCAGCAGCCCCAGGCCCCGGACAGGGGGCGGCTTAGGTGGCTACACCTTC; CDR3 protein: CASSPRPRTGGGLGGYTF
clone size: NA; J gene: TRBJ2-1; CDR3 length: 14; V gene: TRBV5-4; D gene: TRBD2; CDR3 DNA: TGTGCCAGCAGTTCACAGCGGGGGGGCCGGAAGCAGTTCTTC; CDR3 protein: CASSSQRGGRKQFF
clone size: NA; J gene: TRBJ2-1; CDR3 length: 16; V gene: TRBV9; D gene: NA; CDR3 DNA: TGTGCCAGCAGCGTTTACACCCTAGCGCCCGTCAATGAGCAGTTCTTC; CDR3 protein: CASSVYTLAPVNEQFF
clone size: NA; J gene: TRBJ2-7; CDR3 length: 13; V gene: TRBV9; D gene: NA; CDR3 DNA: TGTGCCAGCAGCGTCGGGAGCTCCTACGAGCAGTACTTC; CDR3 protein: CASSVGSSYEQYF
clone size: NA; J gene: TRBJ2-1; CDR3 length: 12; V gene: TRBV29-1; D gene: TRBD1; CDR3 DNA: TGCAGCGTGGGTGACAGGGACAATGAGCAGTTCTTC; CDR3 protein: CSVGDRDNEQFF
clone size: NA; J gene: TRBJ2-3; CDR3 length: 15; V gene: TRBV10-3; D gene: NA; CDR3 DNA: TGTGCCATCAGGCCGATCAGGGGTACCTTAGATACGCAGTATTTT; CDR3 protein: CAIRPIRGTLDTQYF
clone size: few; J gene: TRBJ1-2; CDR3 length: 14; V gene: TRBV5-4; D gene: NA; CDR3 DNA: TGTGCCAGCAGCTTGGATTCCAGGGGCTCTGGCTACACCTTC; CDR3 protein: CASSLDSRGSGYTF
clone size: NA; J gene: TRBJ2-7; CDR3 length: 16; V gene: TRBV4-2; D gene: TRBD2; CDR3 DNA: TGTGCCAGCAGCCAAGGTCGGACTAGCGTCTCCTACGAGCAGTACTTC; CDR3 protein: CASSQGRTSVSYEQYF
clone size: NA; J gene: TRBJ1-2; CDR3 length: 16; V gene: TRBV27; D gene: TRBD1; CDR3 DNA: TGTGCCAGCAGTAAAGATCCGGGACAGGGTACCTATGGCTACACCTTC; CDR3 protein: CASSKDPGQGTYGYTF
clone size: NA; J gene: TRBJ2-1; CDR3 length: 12; V gene: TRBV5-6; D gene: NA; CDR3 DNA: TGTGCCAGCAGCTATACCGGGAAAGGGCAGTTCTTC; CDR3 protein: CASSYTGKGQFF
clone size: few; J gene: TRBJ2-1; CDR3 length: 15; V gene: TRBV2; D gene: TRBD2; CDR3 DNA: TGTGCCAGCAGAGGGTGGGAGGGCCATAAAAATGAGCAGTTCTTC; CDR3 protein: CASRGWEGHKNEQFF
clone size: NA; J gene: TRBJ1-1; CDR3 length: 16; V gene: TRBV18; D gene: NA; CDR3 DNA: TGTGCCAGCTCACCAAGGAGGGAAGGGTGGAACACTGAAGCTTTCTTT; CDR3 protein: CASSPRREGWNTEAFF
clone size: NA; J gene: TRBJ1-6; CDR3 length: 15; V gene: TRBV28; D gene: TRBD1; CDR3 DNA: TGTGCCAGCAGACCCGGACAGGCACAGAATTCACCCCTCCACTTT; CDR3 protein: CASRPGQAQNSPLHF
clone size: few; J gene: TRBJ1-5; CDR3 length: 17; V gene: TRBV30; D gene: TRBD1; CDR3 DNA: TGTGCCTGGAGTAAGGTGGGCAGGGGGGATGCCAATCAGCCCCAGCATTTT; CDR3 protein: CAWSKVGRGDANQPQHF
clone size: once; J gene: TRBJ1-1; CDR3 length: 14; V gene: TRBV5-6; D gene: NA; CDR3 DNA: TGTGCCAGCAGCTTGGCGGGTCTTTCCCGTGAAGCTTTCTTT; CDR3 protein: CASSLAGLSREAFF
clone size: once; J gene: TRBJ2-7; CDR3 length: 12; V gene: TRBV9; D gene: TRBD2; CDR3 DNA: TGTGCCAGCTCGGCGGGGGGCTACGAGCAGTACTTC; CDR3 protein: CASSAGGYEQYF
clone size: NA; J gene: TRBJ2-7; CDR3 length: 16; V gene: TRBV18; D gene: NA; CDR3 DNA: TGTGCCAGCTCACCACCGTTGGTCGGGGGGCTCGACGAGCAGTACTTC; CDR3 protein: CASSPPLVGGLDEQYF
clone size: NA; J gene: TRBJ1-1; CDR3 length: 15; V gene: TRBV7-9; D gene: TRBD1; CDR3 DNA: TGTGCCAGCAGCGCAGGACAGGGACTGAACACTGAAGCTTTCTTT; CDR3 protein: CASSAGQGLNTEAFF
clone size: NA; J gene: TRBJ1-5; CDR3 length: 11; V gene: TRBV19; D gene: NA; CDR3 DNA: TGTGCCGGAGGCCCCGAGAGGCCCCAGCATTTT; CDR3 protein: CAGGPERPQHF
clone size: few; J gene: TRBJ2-3; CDR3 length: 15; V gene: TRBV11-3; D gene: NA; CDR3 DNA: TGTGCCAGCAGCTTAACAGAATGGGCCGGAGGTACGCAGTATTTT; CDR3 protein: CASSLTEWAGGTQYF
clone size: NA; J gene: TRBJ1-2; CDR3 length: 12; V gene: TRBV7-2; D gene: NA; CDR3 DNA: TGTGCCAGCAGCGCAGACAGCTATGGCTACACCTTC; CDR3 protein: CASSADSYGYTF
clone size: NA; J gene: TRBJ1-5; CDR3 length: 16; V gene: TRBV28; D gene: TRBD1; CDR3 DNA: TGTGCCACTAGACAGGGTGCGGTGTATCGCAATCAGCCCCAGCATTTT; CDR3 protein: CATRQGAVYRNQPQHF
clone size: NA; J gene: TRBJ1-4; CDR3 length: 14; V gene: TRBV19; D gene: NA; CDR3 DNA: TGTGCCAGTAGTATAAGGGAGACTAATGAAAAACTGTTTTTT; CDR3 protein: CASSIRETNEKLFF
clone size: NA; J gene: TRBJ2-7; CDR3 length: 15; V gene: TRBV27; D gene: NA; CDR3 DNA: TGTGCCAGCAGTTTATGGTTGGGGGAGGTCTACGAGCAGTACTTC; CDR3 protein: CASSLWLGEVYEQYF